Below, 17 T cell receptor beta chains from the same sample are listed, as sequenced in a study of blood T cell repertoires in COVID-19. Sequencing used immunoSEQ multiplex PCR; TCRdb keeps in-frame clones, though not all of them. The sample yields over 150,000 clones, around 80% seen once. The material sequenced was peripheral blood. The origin of the receptors is a woman aged 60-75 years with acute or convalescent COVID-19.

CDR3 loop: CATSDSNGVNEQFF. The CDR3 nucleotides are TGTGCCACCAGTGACTCCAACGGGGTCAATGAGCAGTTCTTC. The chain joins TRBV24-1 to TRBJ2-1; possible D gene TRBD2, 5 bases. Per the germline V gene, CDR1 is KGHDR and CDR2 is SFDVKD. V was cut by 4 bases and J by 6 bases, with 12 bases left in between. The CDR3 covers 14 residues.

CDR3: CASSTPRGGPDTQYF. The CDR3 nucleotides read TGTGCCAGCAGCACCCCCCGGGGGGGCCCAGATACGCAGTATTTT. This chain uses TRBV6-5 with TRBJ2-3; the match to TRBD2 covers 8 bases. Germline loops: CDR1 MNHEY, CDR2 SVGAGI. With V trimmed by 6 bases and J by 4 bases, 9 bases remained unmatched. CDR3 length equals 15 residues.

The chain has TRBV4-3 and TRBJ2-1; 10 nucleotides agree with TRBD2. The CDR3 runs to 18 residues. The junction had 16 bases not matched to a gene; V was cut back by 1 base and J by 10 bases. Germline lookup yields CDR1 LGHNA and CDR2 YSLEER. In nucleotides, the CDR3 is TGCGCCAGCAGCCAAGGGACTAGCGGACTATTCCCAACAGAGGAGCAGTTCTTC. This translates into CASSQGTSGLFPTEEQFF.

This clone came up once. The V and J genes are TRBV11-3 and TRBJ2-2; D not resolved. V was pared by 6 bases and J by 2 bases, with 10 bases between. Looked up from germline, CDR1 is SGHNT and CDR2 is YENEEA. The CDR3 spans 14 residues. The CDR3, as DNA: TGTGCCAGCAGGGTCACGGGTAACACCGGGGAGCTGTTTTTT. This translates into CASRVTGNTGELFF.

CDR3 sequence reads: CASSQGLADTVNSPLHF. CDR3 in DNA: TGCGCCAGCAGCCAAGGTTTGGCGGATACCGTAAATTCACCCCTCCACTTT. The chain employs TRBV4-1 and TRBJ1-6; no reliable D call. The CDR3 runs to 17 residues. The germline V gene encodes CDR1 MGHRA and CDR2 YSYEKL. V lost 1 base to trimming and J lost 7 bases, with 17 bases between them.

The V gene is TRBV30, the J gene TRBJ1-3; no firm D call. From germline, CDR1 is GTSNPN and CDR2 SVGIG (reference sequence). The CDR3 totals 13 residues. The V end lost 7 bases, the J end lost 0 bases, and 10 bases lay between the germline ends. The CDR3 DNA sequence: TGTGCCTTTCAGGCCATCTCTGGAAACACCATATATTTT. Amino acids: CAFQAISGNTIYF.

This chain uses TRBV7-2 with TRBJ2-3; TRBD2 agrees at 12 bases. With V trimmed by 4 bases and J by 4 bases, 3 bases remained unmatched. The CDR3 runs to 15 residues. Germline V gives CDR1 SGHTA, CDR2 FQGNSA. CDR3: CASSWTSGAPDTQYF. The CDR3, as DNA: TGTGCCAGCAGCTGGACTAGCGGGGCCCCAGATACGCAGTATTTT.

The sample holds one count of this clone. This chain joins TRBV12-3 or TRBV12-4 and TRBJ1-3; D gene ambiguous. Trimming shortened V by 3 bases and J by 9 bases, and 9 bases separated the two germline ends. The length of the CDR3 is 12 residues. The CDR3: CASSFTEGTIYF. The DNA for the CDR3 is TGTGCCAGCAGTTTCACAGAAGGCACCATATATTTT.

This rearrangement joins TRBV6-5 to TRBJ2-7, with TRBD2 identical over 10 bases. The CDR3 sequence is 15 residues long. Unmatched junction bases numbered 10, after V lost 10 bases and J lost 1 base. CDR1 MNHEY and CDR2 SVGAGI come from the germline V gene. CDR3: CATHPRLAGSYEQYF. The CDR3 DNA reads TGTGCCACCCATCCTCGACTAGCGGGTTCCTACGAGCAGTACTTC.

Many counts were recorded for this clone. The V call is TRBV5-1, the J call TRBJ2-5, with a weak D call TRBD1 (5 bases). This CDR3 is built from 14 residues. The germline gives CDR1 SGHRS, CDR2 YFSETQ. V lost 3 bases and J 1 base, leaving 10 bases between the germline ends. In nucleotides, the CDR3 is TGCGCCAGCAGCTATTTCAGGGCCCAAGAGACCCAGTACTTC. Translating it yields CASSYFRAQETQYF.

The chain couples TRBV5-1 to TRBJ2-3, with a possible D match to TRBD2 (6 bases). The CDR3 loop spans 15 amino acids. Per the germline V gene, CDR1 is SGHRS and CDR2 is YFSETQ. Trimming stripped 0 bases from V and 4 bases from J, with 12 bases between. In DNA, the CDR3 is TGCGCCAGCAGCTTGGTCGGCGGGGTATCAGATACGCAGTATTTT. It is translated as CASSLVGGVSDTQYF.

The CDR3 bases are TGTGCCAGCGTCGGTGTCAGGGCAGGGAGGGGCACCATATATTTT. Its protein is CASVGVRAGRGTIYF. The chain couples TRBV6-5 to TRBJ1-3, with a possible D match to TRBD1 (5 bases). Trimming took off 8 bases at V and 9 bases at J, with 23 bases between the two ends. This CDR3 comprises 15 residues. Germline CDR1 MNHEY, CDR2 SVGAGI.

The chain carries TRBV4-2 and TRBJ1-1; D is undetermined. Per germline, CDR1 LGHNA and CDR2 YNFKEQ. The V and J ends lost 1 base and 2 bases respectively, with 11 bases between them. The CDR3 loop spans 15 amino acids. CDR3 coding DNA: TGTGCCAGCAGCCAAGGAGCCAATTTTAACACTGAAGCTTTCTTT. It is translated as CASSQGANFNTEAFF.

This chain joins TRBV5-1 and TRBJ2-7; D is unclear. V was shortened by 3 bases and J by 3 bases, with 10 bases between the two germline ends. The CDR3 totals 13 residues. Germline assignment: CDR1 SGHRS and CDR2 YFSETQ. The CDR3 DNA reads TGCGCCAGCAGCTCCTCCAGAGGCTACGAGCAGTACTTC. It encodes CASSSSRGYEQYF.

V and J are TRBV29-1 and TRBJ1-1, with D perhaps TRBD1 (6 bases). Trimming took off 5 bases at V and 2 bases at J, with 12 bases between the two ends. The CDR3 is 13 residues long. Germline assignment: CDR1 SQVTM and CDR2 ANQGSEA. The CDR3 DNA is TGCAGCGTTCGTCAGGGGTTAAACACTGAAGCTTTCTTT. Residues: CSVRQGLNTEAFF.

This clone has a single count. The rearrangement uses TRBV13 and TRBJ2-2; 7 nucleotides align to TRBD1. The CDR3 is 16 residues long. The germline CDR1 and CDR2 sequences are PRHDT and FYEKMQ (reference sequence). The trim removed 2 bases at V and 0 bases at J, leaving 3 bases unmatched. CDR3 amino acids: CASSLLGQSNTGELFF. In DNA form, the CDR3 reads TGTGCCAGCAGCTTACTGGGACAGTCGAACACCGGGGAGCTGTTTTTT.

The chain combines TRBV19 with TRBJ1-2; weak D call: TRBD1 (6 bases). V lost 6 bases and J lost 0, with 11 bases in between. Germline V lookup: CDR1 LNHDA, CDR2 SQIVND (reference sequence). This CDR3 is 14 amino acids long. CDR3 sequence: CASSGQLSNYGYTF. CDR3 DNA: TGTGCCAGTAGCGGACAGCTTTCTAACTATGGCTACACCTTC.